This entry features one TCR beta chain sequence. As yet, its antigen is unknown. The CDR3 runs to 13 residues. Trimming left V 3 bases short and J 10 bases short, with 18 bases between. Germline CDR1 reads DFQATT; CDR2 reads SNEGSKA (reference sequence). Per the original methods: A distant-metastasis classifier for papillary thyroid cancer was built using CDR3 differences across clinicopathological groups. TCRdb called clones again from the PCR reads with MiXCR. The V and J calls and clone size come from TCRdb's table, not from the authors' own analysis. The sample shows 14,000 to 15,000 clones, over 20% of them seen only once. This entry comes from a study of metastatic and nonmetastatic thyroid tumors. Overall study context: Thyroid patients, malignant and benign, had repertoires compared across blood and tumor or nodule tissue.

No treatment had been given to any patient before thyroid surgery. General study results and limits: Benign nodules reportedly had significantly lower TCR beta diversity than malignant thyroid tumors in blood and tumor.

Sequencing was performed on tumor tissue. The TCR originated in a female donor with papillary thyroid cancer or a benign thyroid nodule (not recorded which). Some clones in this sample may be carry-over from other donors' samples. The rearrangement links TRBV20-1 to TRBJ1-1; no firm D call. The CDR3 loop reads CSARAEAGLRAFF. CDR3 nucleotide sequence: TGCAGTGCTAGGGCCGAGGCAGGATTGCGAGCTTTCTTT.